Each of the 29 T cell receptor beta chains below was sequenced from the same sample in a study of shared clonotypes between healthy human individuals. Method: immunoSEQ multiplex PCR; TCRdb's copy keeps in-frame clones and lacks some. This sample yields under 1,900,000 clones, of which roughly 98.5% are seen a single time; 0.3% to 0.45% belongs to the top ten. Material for sequencing was naive CD4+ T cells sorted from blood. The subset denotes: CD45RA+ positively selected. These receptor sequences come from a man in his thirties or forties in good health.

The chain recombines TRBV10-2 with TRBJ2-7, with D perhaps given as TRBD1 or TRBD2 (5 bases each). CDR1 and CDR2 from the germline V gene are WSHSY and SAAADI. V was clipped by 7 bases and J by 8 bases, with 12 bases between them. The CDR3 runs to 11 residues. Written as DNA, the CDR3 is TGCGCCAGCATGTTAGGGGAGAAGCAGTACTTC. This encodes CASMLGEKQYF.

The chain is built from TRBV5-1 and TRBJ2-6; unclear D gene. This CDR3 is built from 15 residues. Trimming shortened V by 2 bases and J by 0 bases, and 6 bases separated the two germline ends. Germline loops: CDR1 SGHRS, CDR2 YFSETQ. The CDR3 spells CASSFTRSGANVLTF. The CDR3 DNA reads TGCGCCAGCAGCTTTACTCGCTCTGGGGCCAACGTCCTGACTTTC.

J is TRBJ2-7 and V is TRBV5-1; 7 bases are shared with TRBD1. V shed 2 bases, J shed 3 bases, and the junction held 11 bases outside the gene matches. The CDR3 is 16 residues long. The germline CDR1 and CDR2 sequences are SGHRS and YFSETQ. CDR3 residues: CASSFGAGTDLYEQYF. DNA of the CDR3: TGCGCCAGCAGCTTCGGGGCCGGGACAGATCTCTACGAGCAGTACTTC.

This chain joins TRBV14 and TRBJ1-2; no reliable D call. Trimming removed 2 bases from V and 4 bases from J, with 11 bases in between. Germline values: CDR1 SGHDN, CDR2 FVKESK. CDR3 length: 14 amino acids. CDR3 region: CASSQSAWSYGYTF. The CDR3 nucleotides are TGTGCCAGCAGCCAAAGTGCGTGGTCCTATGGCTACACCTTC.

The chain recombines TRBV27 with TRBJ1-2; 11 positions match TRBD1. This CDR3 comprises 17 residues. Germline CDR1 is MNHEY and CDR2 is SMNVEV (reference sequence). The V gene end was trimmed by 3 bases and the J gene end by 5 bases; junction bases not matched to a gene: 11. CDR3 DNA: TGTGCCAGCAGTTTTCTCGGGGACAGGGGGACTCTGTATGGCTACACCTTC. Protein: CASSFLGDRGTLYGYTF.

The V and J genes are TRBV5-1 and TRBJ2-7; 8 nucleotides match TRBD1. Germline V lookup: CDR1 SGHRS, CDR2 YFSETQ. The CDR3 extends over 14 amino acids. The V gene end was trimmed by 4 bases and the J gene end by 3 bases; junction bases not matched to a gene: 6. The CDR3 DNA is TGCGCCAGCAGCCTTCGGGACAGGAGCTACGAGCAGTACTTC. Translation gives CASSLRDRSYEQYF.

The chain recombines TRBV6-1 with TRBJ2-3; no definite D call. Between the trimmed V and J ends, which lost 7 bases and 5 bases, there was a span of 16 bases. Germline V lookup: CDR1 MNHNS, CDR2 SASEGT. The CDR3 length is 14 residues. CDR3 DNA: TGTGCCAGCATATTGACACTGAACATAGATACGCAGTATTTT. Translated, it gives CASILTLNIDTQYF.

This clone was detected only once. The chain joins TRBV13 to TRBJ2-1, with D unresolved. This CDR3 has 13 amino acids. CDR1 and CDR2 from the germline V gene are PRHDT and FYEKMQ (reference sequence). Trimming took off 2 bases at V and 10 bases at J, with 12 bases between the two ends. The CDR3 nucleotides read TGTGCCAGCAGCTTATTCGGCGTGGTGGAGCAGTTCTTC. This codes for CASSLFGVVEQFF.

The rearrangement links TRBV11-2 to TRBJ1-5; D gene uncertain. The CDR3 sequence is 15 residues long. Between the trimmed V and J ends, which lost 1 base and 3 bases, there was a span of 10 bases. The germline gives CDR1 SGHAT, CDR2 FQNNGV. The CDR3 bases are TGTGCCAGCAGCTTAGTAGCCGGGATCAATCAGCCCCAGCATTTT. This sequence encodes CASSLVAGINQPQHF.

The rearrangement uses TRBV9 and TRBJ2-3, with 8 bases fitting TRBD2. Per the germline V gene, CDR1 is SGDLS and CDR2 is YYNGEE. This CDR3 is built from 18 residues. The ends lost 0 bases at V and 0 bases at J; junction bases unmatched: 9. CDR3 amino acids: CASSVEALASGSTDTQYF. The CDR3, as DNA: TGTGCCAGCAGCGTAGAGGCCCTTGCTAGCGGGAGCACAGATACGCAGTATTTT.

V and J are TRBV19 and TRBJ1-4; D is unclear. The CDR3 has 12 residues. Germline V CDR1 and CDR2: LNHDA, SQIVND (reference sequence). V was clipped by 8 bases and J by 0 bases, with 4 bases between them. CDR3 sequence reads: CASGPTNEKLFF. Written as DNA, the CDR3 is TGTGCCAGTGGGCCAACTAATGAAAAACTGTTTTTT.

In the case of this clone: Different DNA sequences within this sample yield the same CDR3. V is TRBV29-1 and J is TRBJ1-1, with a weak D call TRBD1 (5 bases). The CDR3 covers 13 residues. V lost 6 bases and J lost 2, with 13 bases in between. CDR1 and CDR2 from the germline V gene are SQVTM and ANQGSEA. Here the CDR3 reads CSVAGRANTEAFF. The CDR3 nucleotides read TGCAGCGTCGCGGGACGGGCCAACACTGAAGCTTTCTTT.

The chain recombines TRBV19 with TRBJ1-5; 9 nucleotides align to TRBD1. Losses at the gene ends were 3 bases for V and 11 bases for J; bases not matched to a gene: 11. The V gene's germline CDR1 is LNHDA and CDR2 SQIVND (reference sequence). The CDR3 loop spans 15 amino acids. DNA of the CDR3: TGTGCCAGTAGTATCGCCGCGGGACAGGGTCGGTCCCAGCATTTT. Translating it yields CASSIAAGQGRSQHF.

For this clone: Other DNA sequences in this sample translate to the same CDR3. V is TRBV28 and J is TRBJ2-7, with TRBD1 identical over 7 bases. Losses at the gene ends were 6 bases for V and 3 bases for J; bases not matched to a gene: 5. This CDR3 region has 13 residues. Germline CDR1 is MDHEN and CDR2 is SYDVKM. CDR3 amino acids: CASSPGQNYEQYF. CDR3 bases: TGTGCCAGCAGCCCGGGACAGAACTACGAGCAGTACTTC.

The genes are TRBV29-1 and TRBJ2-7, with D hard to call. V lost 1 base and J 6 bases, leaving 16 bases between the germline ends. The CDR3 extends over 14 amino acids. CDR1 is SQVTM and CDR2 is ANQGSEA in the germline V gene. CDR3 nucleotides: TGCAGCGTTGAAGTTCGTAGGGCCCCTATCGAGCAGTACTTC. As protein: CSVEVRRAPIEQYF.

The chain links TRBV2 to TRBJ1-2; D unresolved. Trimming shortened V by 0 bases and J by 7 bases, and 12 bases separated the two germline ends. This CDR3 is 14 amino acids long. Per germline, CDR1 SNHLY and CDR2 FYNNEI. In DNA, the CDR3 is TGTGCCAGCAGTGAAGCAGGGTTCGCCGTTGGCTACACCTTC. Translated, it gives CASSEAGFAVGYTF.

V usage is TRBV27 and J usage is TRBJ2-3, with 7 nucleotides matching TRBD2. V gave up 2 bases and J gave up 5 bases; unmatched junction bases: 25. This CDR3 is 21 amino acids long. Germline CDR1 is MNHEY and CDR2 is SMNVEV (reference sequence). The CDR3 DNA reads TGTGCCAGCAGTTTAGGTGAACGGCTAGCGGCCCTGGGACCCCGTGTAGATACGCAGTATTTT. Translation: CASSLGERLAALGPRVDTQYF.

The V call is TRBV7-9, the J call TRBJ2-7; 12 bases agree with TRBD2. Germline V gene lookup returns CDR1 SEHNR and CDR2 FQNEAQ (reference sequence). The CDR3 sequence is 18 residues long. Germline trimming cut 0 bases from V and 4 bases from J; bases unmatched to any gene: 10. In DNA form, the CDR3 reads TGTGCCAGCAGCTTAGCCCCTAGCGGGAGGGCCCGGGGGTACGAGCAGTACTTC. Encoded protein: CASSLAPSGRARGYEQYF.

This clone was seen just once. The V call is TRBV6-1, the J call TRBJ1-5; the D gene is possibly TRBD1 (6 bases). V lost 6 bases to trimming and J lost 3 bases, with 9 bases between them. This CDR3 has 13 residues. CDR1 MNHNS and CDR2 SASEGT come from the germline V gene. The CDR3 sequence: CASRDSANQPQHF. The CDR3 coding sequence is TGTGCCAGCAGGGACAGTGCCAATCAGCCCCAGCATTTT.

The DNA for the CDR3 is TGTGCCAGCAGAGACGACAGGGTTTGGGGAGAGCAGTACTTC. This encodes CASRDDRVWGEQYF. V and J are TRBV2 and TRBJ2-7; 7 positions agree with TRBD1. From germline, CDR1 is SNHLY and CDR2 FYNNEI. Unmatched junction bases numbered 12, after V lost 6 bases and J lost 7 bases. The CDR3 runs to 14 residues.

The chain is built from TRBV15 and TRBJ2-7, with TRBD1 matching over 8 bases. Trimming took 0 bases from V and 2 from J; bases not matched to a gene: 9. The CDR3 has 17 residues. Germline V gene data show CDR1 as LNHNV and CDR2 as YYDKDF (reference sequence). CDR3 residues: CATSRDLIGQGPYEQYF. In nucleotides, the CDR3 is TGTGCCACCAGCAGAGATTTAATTGGACAGGGCCCCTACGAGCAGTACTTC.

The chain recombines TRBV7-2 with TRBJ1-3; the D is unclear. This CDR3 contains 15 residues. Trimming removed 7 bases at V and 0 bases at J, with 13 bases between. Germline loops: CDR1 SGHTA, CDR2 FQGNSA. CDR3 residues: CASTQQPDSGNTIYF. As DNA, the CDR3 is TGTGCCAGCACCCAGCAACCTGACTCTGGAAACACCATATATTTT.

As DNA, the CDR3 is TGTGCCAGTGGCAAGGGGACTAGATACAATGAGCAGTTCTTC. Translation gives CASGKGTRYNEQFF. The rearrangement links TRBV19 to TRBJ2-1, with TRBD2 matching 8 bases. Germline-derived CDR1 and CDR2 are LNHDA and SQIVND (reference sequence). Trimming at V came to 8 bases and at J to 4 bases, leaving 7 bases not matched to a gene. The CDR3 runs to 14 residues. Full variable domain (missing parts from reference TRBV19 and TRBJ2-1): DGGITQSPKYLFRKEGQNVTLSCEQNLNHDAMYWYRQDPGQGLRLIYYSQIVNDFQKGDIAEGYSVSREKKESFPLTVTSAQKNPTAFYLCASGKGTRYNEQFFGPGTRLTVL.

This chain links TRBV7-3 with TRBJ2-7; 9 nucleotides line up with TRBD1. The germline V gene has CDR1 SGHTA and CDR2 FQGTGA. Trimming took 2 bases from V and 2 from J; bases not matched to a gene: 4. The CDR3 runs to 15 residues. This chain's CDR3 is CASSLSQGAPYEQYF. CDR3 sequence (DNA): TGTGCCAGCAGCTTATCACAGGGGGCACCCTACGAGCAGTACTTC.

V and J are TRBV11-2 and TRBJ2-1; a weak D match, TRBD2 (5 bases). The CDR3 sequence is 11 residues long. V lost 5 bases to trimming and J lost 8 bases, with 7 bases between them. Per germline, CDR1 SGHAT and CDR2 FQNNGV. The CDR3 DNA sequence: TGTGCCAGCAGCAGAGGGCATGAGCAGTTCTTC. Translation gives CASSRGHEQFF.

This sequence joins TRBV28 and TRBJ2-7; D is possibly TRBD1 or TRBD2 (5 bases each). The CDR3 runs to 16 residues. V lost 2 bases to trimming and J lost 0 bases, with 14 bases between them. The germline CDR1 and CDR2 sequences are MDHEN and SYDVKM. CDR3 bases: TGTGCCAGCAGTTTAATGGGACGGATATACTCCTACGAGCAGTACTTC. It is translated as CASSLMGRIYSYEQYF. The full variable domain, with the rest looked up from reference TRBV28 and TRBJ2-7, is DVKVTQSSRYLVKRTGEKVFLECVQDMDHENMFWYRQDPGLGLRLIYFSYDVKMKEKGDIPEGYSVSREKKERFSLILESASTNQTSMYLCASSLMGRIYSYEQYFGPGTRLTVT.

This chain joins TRBV5-6 and TRBJ2-4; 7 bases are shared with TRBD1. V dropped 0 bases and J dropped 6; count of bases not matched to a gene: 6. The CDR3 runs to 15 residues. Germline V gene data show CDR1 as SGHDT and CDR2 as YYEEEE. The CDR3 DNA reads TGTGCCAGCAGCTTGGGTACCGGGACAGCAAACATTCAGTACTTC. The encoded protein is CASSLGTGTANIQYF.

The chain couples TRBV7-8 to TRBJ2-7; tentatively, D is TRBD2 (6 bases). This CDR3 is built from 15 residues. Germline CDR1 SGHVS, CDR2 FQNEAQ. Trimming shortened V by 1 base and J by 2 bases, and 12 bases separated the two germline ends. The CDR3 DNA reads TGTGCCAGCAGCTTAGGTGGCGGAGGGACCTACGAGCAGTACTTC. Translation gives CASSLGGGGTYEQYF.

The V and J genes are TRBV29-1 and TRBJ2-3, with 7 positions matching TRBD2. V lost 3 bases, J lost 2 bases, and 5 bases stayed unmatched. The germline CDR1 and CDR2 sequences are SQVTM and ANQGSEA. This CDR3 is built from 14 residues. DNA for the CDR3: TGCAGCGTTGATAGCGGGCCCGCCACAGATACGCAGTATTTT. Protein: CSVDSGPATDTQYF.